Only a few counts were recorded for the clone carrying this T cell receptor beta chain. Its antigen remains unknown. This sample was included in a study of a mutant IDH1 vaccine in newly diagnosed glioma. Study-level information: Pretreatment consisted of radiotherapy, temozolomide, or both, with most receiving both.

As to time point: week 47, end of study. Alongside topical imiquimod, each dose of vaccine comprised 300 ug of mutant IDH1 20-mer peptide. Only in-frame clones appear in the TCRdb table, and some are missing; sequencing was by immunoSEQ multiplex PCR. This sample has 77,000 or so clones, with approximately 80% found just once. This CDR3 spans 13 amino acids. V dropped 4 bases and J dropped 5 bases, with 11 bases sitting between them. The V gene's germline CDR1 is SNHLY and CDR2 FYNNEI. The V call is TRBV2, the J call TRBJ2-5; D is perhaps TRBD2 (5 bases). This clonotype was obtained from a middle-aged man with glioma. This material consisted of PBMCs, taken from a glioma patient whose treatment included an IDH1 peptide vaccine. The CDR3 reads CASSVGLWETQYF. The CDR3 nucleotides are TGTGCCAGCAGTGTAGGACTCTGGGAGACCCAGTACTTC. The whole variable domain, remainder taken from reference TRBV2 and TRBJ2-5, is EPEVTQTPSHQVTQMGQEVILRCVPISNHLYFYWYRQILGQKVEFLVSFYNNEISEKSEIFDDQFSVERPDGSNFTLKIRSTKLEDSAMYFCASSVGLWETQYFGPGTRLLVL.